Listed below are T cell receptor beta chains from one sample, sequenced in a study of cytomegalovirus exposure and HLA in healthy donors. Clones were sequenced by immunoSEQ multiplex PCR, and TCRdb holds only the in-frame ones, with some missing. The sample has 50,000 to 65,000 clones, around 72% seen once; the top ten hold about 22%. Sequenced material: PBMCs. These receptors came from a woman between 45 and 65 years old in good health and CMV-seropositive. Each CDR3 is given with its conserved first and last residue. The D gene is left open where the match is weak. Size is omitted from some rows. Given values are once, few, many or a class for expanded clones.

clone size,J gene,D gene,V gene,CDR3 protein,CDR3 DNA
few,TRBJ2-1,TRBD2,TRBV25-1,CASRGEGLEFF,TGTGCCAGCAGGGGGGAGGGCTTGGAGTTCTTC
.,TRBJ1-2,.,TRBV19,CASSIQGGYGYTF,TGTGCCAGTAGTATCCAGGGAGGCTATGGCTACACCTTC
.,TRBJ2-3,TRBD2,TRBV29-1,CSVEGTSGGLSDTQYF,TGCAGCGTTGAAGGGACTAGCGGGGGACTTTCAGATACGCAGTATTTT
.,TRBJ2-6,.,TRBV2,CASTRGRGANVLTF,TGTGCCAGCACAAGGGGAAGGGGGGCCAACGTCCTGACTTTC
.,TRBJ2-1,TRBD1,TRBV19,CASSTPGQGLDEQFF,TGTGCCAGTAGTACTCCGGGACAGGGGCTCGATGAGCAGTTCTTC
medium-sized,TRBJ2-1,.,TRBV6-1,CASSEQVGSYNEQFF,TGTGCCAGCAGTGAACAGGTGGGCTCCTACAATGAGCAGTTCTTC
few,TRBJ1-5,.,TRBV27,CASSGANQPQHF,TGTGCCAGCTCAGGGGCAAATCAGCCCCAGCATTTT
.,TRBJ1-4,.,TRBV4-1,CASSRQRGDNEKLFF,TGCGCCAGCAGTCGACAGCGCGGGGATAATGAAAAACTGTTTTTT
.,TRBJ2-4,TRBD1,TRBV5-1,CASSLGLGTGNNIQYF,TGCGCCAGCAGCTTAGGCCTAGGGACAGGTAACAACATTCAGTACTTC
.,TRBJ2-2,.,TRBV28,CASSPGGAGGSGELFF,TGTGCCAGCAGTCCCGGGGGAGCTGGGGGGTCCGGGGAGCTGTTTTTT
.,TRBJ2-1,.,TRBV21-1,CASSKSGWEDYNEQFF,TGTGCCAGCAGCAAGAGCGGGTGGGAGGACTACAATGAGCAGTTCTTC
.,TRBJ2-1,TRBD2,TRBV10-3,CAISESGLAPYNEQFF,TGTGCCATCAGTGAGTCGGGACTAGCCCCCTACAATGAGCAGTTCTTC
.,TRBJ2-6,TRBD1,TRBV19,CASSDRDRVSPGANVLTF,TGTGCCAGTAGTGATCGGGACAGGGTATCACCTGGGGCCAACGTCCTGACTTTC
.,TRBJ2-2,.,TRBV5-1,CASMIPSLGELFF,TGCGCCAGCATGATACCTAGCCTCGGGGAGCTGTTTTTT
.,TRBJ1-4,.,TRBV19,CASSLRLSTNEKLFF,TGTGCCAGTTCCCTTCGTCTCTCAACTAATGAAAAACTGTTTTTT
.,TRBJ2-7,TRBD1,TRBV30,CAWIPQGAYEQYF,TGTGCCTGGATTCCACAGGGGGCCTACGAGCAGTACTTC
.,TRBJ2-7,.,TRBV25-1,CASSESGSYEQYF,TGTGCCAGCAGTGAGAGCGGCTCCTACGAGCAGTACTTC
.,TRBJ2-3,.,TRBV7-9,CASSSRITGLNTDTQYF,TGTGCCAGCAGCTCCCGCATTACAGGGCTGAACACAGATACGCAGTATTTT
.,TRBJ1-4,TRBD1,TRBV11-2,CASSPGQGGEKLFF,TGTGCCAGCAGCCCCGGACAGGGGGGTGAAAAACTGTTTTTT
.,TRBJ1-5,.,TRBV28,CASRLMGAGKRGQPQHF,TGTGCCAGCAGACTAATGGGGGCTGGGAAACGAGGACAGCCCCAGCATTTT
once,TRBJ1-1,.,TRBV19,CASSTAGEMNTEAFF,TGTGCCAGTAGTACGGCAGGGGAAATGAACACTGAAGCTTTCTTT
.,TRBJ1-2,TRBD1,TRBV5-1,CASSLLQGGGYTF,TGCGCCAGCAGCTTGCTCCAGGGGGGTGGCTACACCTTC
few,TRBJ1-1,.,TRBV19,CASRKDSLGEAFF,TGTGCCAGCAGAAAGGACAGTCTAGGTGAAGCTTTCTTT
.,TRBJ2-1,.,TRBV6-1,CATCPPRGEQFF,TGTGCCACCTGTCCTCCTCGGGGTGAGCAGTTCTTC
.,TRBJ2-7,TRBD2,TRBV27,CASSPSSGGEYEQYF,TGTGCCAGCAGTCCCTCTAGCGGGGGGGAATACGAGCAGTACTTC
.,TRBJ2-1,TRBD2,TRBV7-3,CASRSSSSGGLNEQFF,TGTGCCAGCAGAAGCAGTTCTAGCGGGGGGCTGAATGAGCAGTTCTTC
.,TRBJ2-1,.,TRBV9,CASSATGSSYNEQFF,TGTGCCAGCAGCGCCACAGGGTCCTCCTACAATGAGCAGTTCTTC
.,TRBJ2-7,TRBD1,TRBV5-4,CASGHGTGNYEQYF,TGTGCCAGCGGCCACGGGACAGGTAACTACGAGCAGTACTTC
.,TRBJ2-4,TRBD2,TRBV27,CASSPRGRGSAKNIQYF,TGTGCCAGCAGTCCCCGCGGGAGGGGTTCGGCCAAAAACATTCAGTACTTC
few,TRBJ1-5,.,TRBV7-8,CASSQGGSLYSNQPQHF,TGTGCCAGCAGCCAGGGCGGCAGCCTATATAGCAATCAGCCCCAGCATTTT
.,TRBJ1-2,TRBD1,TRBV6-1,CASSVVYGGQAYGYTF,TGTGCCAGCAGTGTAGTTTATGGGGGACAGGCATATGGCTACACCTTC
few,TRBJ2-7,TRBD1,TRBV4-3,CASSQRTGREQYF,TGCGCCAGCAGCCAACGGACAGGGAGAGAGCAGTACTTC
.,TRBJ2-1,TRBD1,TRBV18,CASSGQGAEDEQFF,TGTGCCAGCTCCGGACAGGGGGCTGAGGATGAGCAGTTCTTC
.,TRBJ2-7,.,TRBV25-1,CASSPGVGLDYEQYF,TGTGCCAGCAGCCCAGGGGTGGGGCTGGATTACGAGCAGTACTTC
.,TRBJ2-3,TRBD2,TRBV4-2,CASSLVPSGSTDTQYF,TGTGCCAGCAGCCTGGTTCCTAGCGGAAGCACAGATACGCAGTATTTT
.,TRBJ1-2,.,TRBV29-1,CSVEGQPMSYTF,TGCAGCGTTGAAGGACAGCCTATGAGCTACACCTTC
.,TRBJ2-1,TRBD2,TRBV7-2,CASSLPGGTYNEQFF,TGTGCCAGCAGCTTACCGGGGGGGACCTACAATGAGCAGTTCTTC
.,TRBJ1-2,.,TRBV30,CAWSSQVSIYGYTF,TGTGCCTGGAGTAGTCAGGTGTCGATCTATGGCTACACCTTC
.,TRBJ2-7,.,TRBV7-9,CASSPPRGDEQYF,TGTGCCAGCAGCCCCCCCAGGGGAGACGAGCAGTACTTC
.,TRBJ1-1,.,TRBV30,CAWSRTFMNTEAFF,TGTGCCTGGAGTCGGACATTTATGAACACTGAAGCTTTCTTT
.,TRBJ1-1,.,TRBV11-2,CASSSEGGAFF,TGTGCCAGCAGTTCCGAGGGTGGTGCTTTCTTT
.,TRBJ2-5,TRBD2,TRBV29-1,CSVSGRSGETQYF,TGCAGCGTTAGCGGGAGGTCGGGGGAGACCCAGTACTTC
.,TRBJ1-1,TRBD1,TRBV12-5,CASGGGTGGRNTEAFF,TGTGCTAGTGGTGGGGGGACAGGGGGTAGGAACACTGAAGCTTTCTTT
.,TRBJ1-6,.,TRBV7-2,CASRGGIGNSPLHF,TGTGCCAGCAGGGGGGGAATCGGGAATTCACCCCTCCACTTT
.,TRBJ1-3,.,TRBV28,CASSLAGTGRNTIYF,TGTGCCAGCAGTTTGGCCGGGACTGGGAGAAACACCATATATTTT
.,TRBJ2-7,TRBD1,TRBV19,CASSARTGGIYEQYF,TGTGCCAGTAGTGCCAGGACAGGGGGGATCTACGAGCAGTACTTC
.,TRBJ2-7,TRBD1,TRBV7-3,CASSLTGGSIEQYF,TGTGCCAGCAGCTTGACAGGGGGCTCGATCGAGCAGTACTTC
.,TRBJ1-2,TRBD1,TRBV30,CAWSVQGDYGYTF,TGTGCCTGGAGTGTACAGGGGGACTATGGCTACACCTTC